The clone carrying this T cell receptor beta chain has a single count. Its cognate antigen is unknown. V lost 0 bases, J lost 8 bases, and 8 bases lay in between. The CDR3 is 13 residues long. CDR1 MNHEY and CDR2 SVGAGI come from the germline V gene. This specimen belongs to a study of OX40 agonist ivuxolimab in advanced cancers. Study-level background: Age averaged about 66 years (range roughly 23 to 79), and approximately 80% were male.

Assay: immunoSEQ multiplex PCR; the TCRdb copy retains only in-frame clones and omits some. This sample yields 55,000 to 90,000 clones, of which 70% to 90% are seen a single time; 0.8% to 0.9% belongs to the top ten. Overall study findings and caveats: No antigen was identified for the clonally expanded peripheral T cells. Clonal expansion among partial responders at 0.1-3.0 mg/kg ranked near the lowest.

The TCR originated in an adult with an advanced solid tumor such as melanoma, head and neck, liver or kidney cancer. The sequencing used CD4+ or CD8+ T cells sorted from blood, collected in a trial of the OX40 agonist ivuxolimab. V gene TRBV6-5 combines with J gene TRBJ1-5; D unclear. The chain's CDR3 is CASSYSPWEPQHF. DNA of the CDR3: TGTGCCAGCAGTTACTCCCCCTGGGAGCCCCAGCATTTT.